Below, 18 T cell receptor beta chains from the same sample are listed, as sequenced in a study of regulatory T cells in long-lasting Graves disease. Time point meaning: persistent/refractory GD, antithyroid drugs over 5 years with positive TRAb. TCR sequences were obtained from RNA taken from PBMCs. For TCR beta, libraries came from iRepertoire HTBI primers and Arm-PCR of CDR3 regions. Each CDR3 protein gets one entry after TCRdb re-called the multiplex PCR reads with MiXCR. The sample has a few hundred thousand distinct CDR3 sequences; 20% to 25% are singletons. Sequenced material: peripheral blood mononuclear cells (PBMCs), taken when the disease was refractory, from a patient treated with antithyroid drugs. These receptors all come from a woman aged 40 to 50 with Graves disease.

The rearrangement links TRBV19 to TRBJ1-3; no definite D call. V lost 6 bases and J 2 bases, leaving 11 bases between the germline ends. Looked up from germline, CDR1 is LNHDA and CDR2 is SQIVND (reference sequence). This CDR3 is 14 amino acids long. The CDR3 here is CASSWGGTGNTIYF. The CDR3 DNA sequence: TGTGCCAGTAGCTGGGGAGGAACTGGAAACACCATATATTTT.

This clonotype appeared a few times. The chain uses TRBV15 and TRBJ2-1; D possibly corresponds to TRBD2 (6 bases). Trimming pared 2 bases from V and 4 bases from J, leaving 18 bases between. This CDR3 is built from 17 residues. Germline CDR1 reads LNHNV; CDR2 reads YYDKDF (reference sequence). CDR3 protein: CATSRHRDSLLYNEQFF. The CDR3 DNA follows: TGTGCCACCAGCAGACACCGGGACTCCCTGCTGTACAATGAGCAGTTCTTC. Full variable domain (rest looked up from reference TRBV15 and TRBJ2-1): DAMVIQNPRYQVTQFGKPVTLSCSQTLNHNVMYWYQQKSSQAPKLLFHYYDKDFNNEADTPDNFQSRRPNTSFCFLDIRSPGLGDTAMYLCATSRHRDSLLYNEQFFGPGTRLTVL.

The chain employs TRBV28 and TRBJ2-1; possibly TRBD1 for D (5 bases). CDR1 is MDHEN and CDR2 is SYDVKM in the germline V gene. The CDR3 has 16 amino acids. Deletions cut 0 bases from V and 9 bases from J, with 18 bases between. CDR3 in amino acids: CASSLWATGSFAEQFF. CDR3 sequence (DNA): TGTGCCAGCAGTTTATGGGCTACAGGATCCTTCGCTGAGCAGTTCTTC.

This rearrangement joins TRBV30 to TRBJ1-5; no definite D call. The CDR3 is 15 amino acids. Germline V gene sequence: CDR1 GTSNPN, CDR2 SVGIG (reference sequence). With 1 base removed from V and 4 bases from J, the gap between germline ends came to 14 bases. CDR3 sequence (DNA): TGTGCCTGGAGTGAGAGCTTGGGGAGGAATCAGCCCCAGCATTTT. Translating it yields CAWSESLGRNQPQHF.

The genes are TRBV19 and TRBJ2-7; no reliable D call. CDR1 LNHDA and CDR2 SQIVND come from the germline V gene (reference sequence). V lost 5 bases and J 0 bases, leaving 20 bases between the germline ends. CDR3 length: 17 amino acids. This chain's CDR3 is CASSPLSSRLSSYEQYF. The CDR3 DNA reads as TGTGCCAGTAGTCCCCTCTCTTCCCGTCTCAGCTCCTACGAGCAGTACTTC.

This clonotype was recorded many times. The J gene is TRBJ2-5, the V gene TRBV12-3 or TRBV12-4, with no clear D. This CDR3 contains 12 residues. The V end lost 0 bases, the J end lost 8 bases, and 7 bases lay between the germline ends. As DNA, the CDR3 is TGTGCCAGCAGTTTAGCGGATTTCACCCAGTACTTC. Its protein is CASSLADFTQYF.

The genes are TRBV6-2 or TRBV6-3 and TRBJ2-7; D gene unclear. The germline V gene encodes CDR1 MNHEY and CDR2 SVGEGT. This CDR3 spans 13 amino acids. V was shortened by 6 bases and J by 5 bases, with 14 bases between the two germline ends. CDR3 in DNA: TGTGCCAGCAGGTACCGATTACCCCACGAGCAGTACTTC. This codes for CASRYRLPHEQYF.

This chain links TRBV7-8 with TRBJ1-4, with 7 bases lining up with TRBD1. Germline CDR1 is SGHVS and CDR2 is FQNEAQ. V shed 5 bases and J 4 bases; nucleotides not matched to a gene: 10. CDR3 length: 16 residues. Here the CDR3 reads CASSKDRFLINEKLFF. The CDR3, as DNA: TGTGCCAGCAGCAAGGACAGGTTCCTTATTAATGAAAAACTGTTTTTT.

This clonotype occurred many times. The rearrangement links TRBV2 to TRBJ1-4; the match to TRBD1 covers 7 bases. Germline V gene sequence: CDR1 SNHLY, CDR2 FYNNEI. V was clipped by 7 bases and J by 8 bases; unmatched bases: 4. This CDR3 contains 12 residues. The CDR3 is CASKGAREKLFF. As DNA, the CDR3 is TGTGCCAGCAAGGGGGCTCGGGAAAAACTGTTTTTT.

This clonotype was seen repeatedly, ten times or more. V and J are TRBV28 and TRBJ2-7, with D possibly being TRBD1 (5 bases). The CDR3 covers 15 residues. V lost 3 bases to trimming and J lost 0 bases, with 12 bases between them. Germline V gene sequence: CDR1 MDHEN, CDR2 SYDVKM. The CDR3 DNA reads TGTGCCAGCAGTTTCTTCTCAGGGCTCTCCTACGAGCAGTACTTC. Encoded protein: CASSFFSGLSYEQYF.

This clonotype appeared many times. The gene calls are TRBV27 and TRBJ2-7, with D unclear. Germline assignment: CDR1 MNHEY and CDR2 SMNVEV (reference sequence). V lost 5 bases, J lost 6 bases, and 20 bases lay in between. This CDR3 has 15 amino acids. CDR3 amino acids: CASSTTHRDSSEQYF. In DNA, the CDR3 is TGTGCCAGCAGTACTACCCATAGGGATTCTTCCGAGCAGTACTTC.

This clonotype was picked up many times. This sequence joins TRBV3-1 and TRBJ2-5; TRBD2 is a possible D gene (5 bases). This CDR3 region has 12 residues. The germline V gene has CDR1 LGHDT and CDR2 YNNKEL (reference sequence). The V and J ends lost 4 bases and 7 bases respectively, with 10 bases between them. The CDR3 here is CASSLLGGTQYF. CDR3 DNA sequence: TGTGCCAGCAGCCTCCTCGGAGGGACCCAGTACTTC.

This clonotype was seen many times. The chain carries TRBV28 and TRBJ1-2; D ambiguous. V lost 2 bases, J lost 4 bases, and 5 bases lay in between. The CDR3 covers 12 residues. The germline V gene has CDR1 MDHEN and CDR2 SYDVKM. CDR3 nucleotide sequence: TGTGCCAGCAGTTTAAGATTCTATGGCTACACCTTC. It yields the protein CASSLRFYGYTF.

This clonotype was found many times. This sequence joins TRBV2 and TRBJ1-1; TRBD1 is a possible D gene (6 bases). Germline lookup yields CDR1 SNHLY and CDR2 FYNNEI. CDR3 length equals 13 residues. The V gene lost 7 bases and the J gene lost 2 bases, with 11 bases spanning the gap. The DNA for the CDR3 is TGTGCCAGCAAGGGGGAGCGAAACACTGAAGCTTTCTTT. It specifies CASKGERNTEAFF.

This clonotype appeared a few times. The CDR3 DNA reads as TGTGCCAGCAGTTTATTTGTCGAGCGGGAGGTGTGGTCAGATACGCAGTATTTT. It codes for CASSLFVEREVWSDTQYF. The chain uses TRBV28 and TRBJ2-3; TRBD2 aligns across 9 bases. The germline V gene encodes CDR1 MDHEN and CDR2 SYDVKM. The CDR3 is 18 amino acids. The V and J ends lost 1 base and 4 bases, in that order; junction bases with no gene match: 12.

This clonotype showed up many times. Written as DNA, the CDR3 is TGTGCCATCAGTCGGGACAGCAATCAGCCCCAGCATTTT. Encoded protein: CAISRDSNQPQHF. The rearrangement joins TRBV10-3 to TRBJ1-5; D is perhaps TRBD1 (5 bases). The CDR3 is 13 amino acids. Germline V gives CDR1 ENHRY, CDR2 SYGVKD. V was clipped by 5 bases and J by 1 base, with 6 bases between them.

This clonotype was seen more than once but under ten times. The CDR3, as DNA: TGTGCCAGCAGCGAGACCTCGGGGCTTCCTGAAGCTTTCTTT. Translating it yields CASSETSGLPEAFF. The rearrangement joins TRBV5-8 to TRBJ1-1; D perhaps matches TRBD1 (5 bases). Germline CDR1 and CDR2: SGHTS and YDEGEE. V was shortened by 4 bases and J by 6 bases, with 16 bases between the two germline ends. The CDR3 extends over 14 amino acids. The complete variable domain, with remaining parts taken from reference TRBV5-8 and TRBJ1-1, reads EAGVTQSPTHLIKTRGQQATLRCSPISGHTSVYWYQQALGLGLQFLLWYDEGEERNRGNFPPRFSGRQFPNYSSELNVNALELEDSALYLCASSETSGLPEAFFGQGTRLTVV.

The genes are TRBV28 and TRBJ1-5, with 8 bases identical to TRBD1. The CDR3 length is 14 residues. Germline lookup yields CDR1 MDHEN and CDR2 SYDVKM. Unmatched junction bases numbered 6, after V lost 5 bases and J lost 6 bases. CDR3 sequence (DNA): TGTGCCAGCAGTCCCGGACAGGGCGGTCAGCCCCAGCATTTT. Translation: CASSPGQGGQPQHF.